A selection of T cell receptor beta chains follows, all from one sample in a study of blood T cell repertoires in COVID-19. The protocol was immunoSEQ multiplex PCR, while the TCRdb copy is restricted to in-frame clones and leaves out a portion. The table has some 120,000 clones, approximately 74% seen once. Sequencing was performed on peripheral blood. The receptors originated from a man between 60 and 75 years old with acute or convalescent COVID-19. CDR3s include the opening cysteine and the closing phenylalanine or tryptophan. The D gene is left open where the match is weak.

TRBJ1-1 | - | TRBV6-5 | CASSYTRGGVNTEAFF
TRBJ2-7 | TRBD2 | TRBV3-1/TRBV3-2 | CASSQDWGRAGRNEQYF
TRBJ2-3 | TRBD2 | TRBV7-3 | CASSPGLSTDTQYF
TRBJ2-2 | TRBD2 | TRBV5-6 | CASSLGLAGTGELFF
TRBJ2-1 | - | TRBV24-1 | CATSDFGNEQFF
TRBJ2-7 | TRBD1 | TRBV18 | CASSPSRDRSYEQYF
TRBJ2-2 | - | TRBV19 | CASTRGTANTGELFF
TRBJ1-1 | - | TRBV27 | CASSLGGALTEAFF
TRBJ2-4 | TRBD2 | TRBV19 | CASSILKGGPSF
TRBJ2-1 | - | TRBV7-8 | CASTIPGGGGQFF
TRBJ1-2 | TRBD1 | TRBV20-1 | CSASGDRGFYGYTF
TRBJ2-5 | TRBD2 | TRBV5-6 | CASSLALLAGTNQETQYF
TRBJ2-3 | - | TRBV5-4 | CASSLVQGSTDTQYF
TRBJ1-2 | - | TRBV6-5 | CASTRPGGSDGYTF
TRBJ1-1 | - | TRBV3-1/TRBV3-2 | CASSAGFNTEAFF
TRBJ2-7 | - | TRBV11-2 | CASSFVPQSSYEQYF
TRBJ1-2 | - | TRBV19 | CASSIDPNNYGYTF
TRBJ1-2 | - | TRBV6-5 | CASSYGGASSYGYTF
TRBJ2-7 | TRBD1 | TRBV19 | CASSKLSGTGSYEQYF
TRBJ2-2 | TRBD1 | TRBV3-1/TRBV3-2 | CASSQRTGGDTGELFF
TRBJ2-7 | - | TRBV4-1 | CASSLAPGRGEQYF
TRBJ2-2 | TRBD1 | TRBV5-1 | CASSLVETGDSGELFF
TRBJ1-1 | - | TRBV29-1 | CSVELSGPEAFF
TRBJ1-2 | TRBD1 | TRBV3-1/TRBV3-2 | CASTRGTVYGYTF
TRBJ1-5 | TRBD1 | TRBV6-5 | CASSQQGAFQPQHF
TRBJ1-1 | TRBD1 | TRBV10-1 | CASSEPGQGNRAFF
TRBJ1-6 | TRBD1 | TRBV6-5 | CASRVGQGRDSPLHF
TRBJ2-1 | - | TRBV7-2 | CASSQRGTEQFF
TRBJ1-2 | TRBD1 | TRBV24-1 | CATSDFGRQGMVGYTF
TRBJ2-1 | - | TRBV3-1/TRBV3-2 | CATSDSYNEQFF
TRBJ1-3 | TRBD1 | TRBV9 | CASSTRQGPIGSGNTIYF
TRBJ2-5 | TRBD1 | TRBV4-2 | CASSQDPRGLKTQYF
TRBJ1-2 | - | TRBV6-5 | CASSLSTGISYTF
TRBJ1-1 | TRBD1 | TRBV5-8 | CASSPGTGGENTEAFF
TRBJ2-7 | TRBD1 | TRBV3-1/TRBV3-2 | CASSQDGTGGQEQYF
TRBJ1-5 | - | TRBV6-6 | CASSRNQGINQPQHF
TRBJ2-1 | - | TRBV2 | CASRNTYNEQFF
TRBJ2-2 | - | TRBV6-4 | CASRADRGNTGELFF
TRBJ2-1 | TRBD2 | TRBV24-1 | CATSGRGSNEQFF
TRBJ2-1 | TRBD2 | TRBV3-1/TRBV3-2 | CASSEGAGGGWGEQFF